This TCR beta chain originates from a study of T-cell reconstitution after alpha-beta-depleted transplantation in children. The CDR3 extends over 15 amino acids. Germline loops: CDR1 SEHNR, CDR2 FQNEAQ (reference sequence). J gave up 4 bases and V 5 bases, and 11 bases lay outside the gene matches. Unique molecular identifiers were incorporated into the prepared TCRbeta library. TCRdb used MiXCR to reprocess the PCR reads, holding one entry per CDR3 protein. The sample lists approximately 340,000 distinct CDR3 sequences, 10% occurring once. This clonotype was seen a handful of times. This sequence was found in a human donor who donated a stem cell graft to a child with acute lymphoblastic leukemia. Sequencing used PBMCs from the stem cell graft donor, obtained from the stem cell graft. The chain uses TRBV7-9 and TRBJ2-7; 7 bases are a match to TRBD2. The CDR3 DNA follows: TGTGCCAGCAGCCCCCCTAGCGGCGATGGATACGAGCAGTACTTC. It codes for CASSPPSGDGYEQYF. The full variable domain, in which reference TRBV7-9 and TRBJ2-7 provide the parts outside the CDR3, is DTGVSQNPRHKITKRGQNVTFRCDPISEHNRLYWYRQTLGQGPEFLTYFQNEAQLEKSRLLSDRFSAERPKGSFSTLEIQRTEQGDSAMYLCASSPPSGDGYEQYFGPGTRLTVT.